These 27 T cell receptor beta chains originate from one sample sequenced in a study of blood T cells in healthy people across ages. Together with a sample-barcoded 5' primer, a J-beta primer mix was included in a second PCR lasting 7 to 11 cycles. TCRdb independently ran MiXCR on the 5' RACE reads; one entry per CDR3 protein. Here the sample spans around 1.5 million distinct CDR3 sequences, about 32% being singletons. The specimen was blood. These receptors were collected from a woman aged 30 to 39 in good health.

The chain links TRBV20-1 to TRBJ2-6; D is unresolved. With 0 bases removed from V and 2 bases from J, the gap between germline ends came to 5 bases. The germline V gene has CDR1 DFQATT and CDR2 SNEGSKA (reference sequence). The CDR3 extends over 14 amino acids. The CDR3 DNA is TGCAGTGCTAGAGATTTCCCTGGGGCCAACGTCCTGACTTTC. It yields the protein CSARDFPGANVLTF.

This clonotype was seen a few times. The rearrangement joins TRBV27 to TRBJ2-1; 11 bases line up with TRBD1. Germline V gene sequence: CDR1 MNHEY, CDR2 SMNVEV (reference sequence). Trimming at V came to 3 bases and at J to 5 bases, leaving 6 bases not matched to a gene. The CDR3 contains 16 residues. CDR3 region: CASSFSDRGRNNEQFF. The DNA of the CDR3 is TGTGCCAGCAGTTTTTCGGACAGGGGGCGCAACAATGAGCAGTTCTTC.

In its sample, this clonotype was seen a few times. The chain has TRBV6-1 and TRBJ2-6; a weak D match, TRBD2 (6 bases). Germline values: CDR1 MNHNS, CDR2 SASEGT. The V end lost 6 bases, the J end lost 2 bases, and 8 bases lay between the germline ends. The CDR3 has 14 residues. CDR3 DNA: TGTGCCAGCAGGGAGGGCCCTGGGGCCAACGTCCTGACTTTC. Translating gives CASREGPGANVLTF.

This clonotype was observed a handful of times. The chain couples TRBV29-1 to TRBJ2-2; no clear D. Trimming shortened V by 4 bases and J by 6 bases, and 3 bases separated the two germline ends. The CDR3 sequence is 10 residues long. The germline CDR1 and CDR2 sequences are SQVTM and ANQGSEA. The CDR3, as DNA: TGCAGCGTTGGTTCCGGGGAGCTGTTTTTT. It encodes CSVGSGELFF.

This chain uses TRBV27 with TRBJ1-4; weak D call: TRBD1 (6 bases). The germline gives CDR1 MNHEY, CDR2 SMNVEV (reference sequence). Trimming shortened V by 5 bases and J by 6 bases, and 13 bases separated the two germline ends. There are 14 residues in the CDR3. This CDR3 reads CASSLLGGDEKLFF. CDR3 coding DNA: TGTGCCAGCAGTCTATTAGGGGGGGATGAAAAACTGTTTTTT. The entire variable domain, with the rest obtained from reference TRBV27 and TRBJ1-4, is as follows: EAQVTQNPRYLITVTGKKLTVTCSQNMNHEYMSWYRQDPGLGLRQIYYSMNVEVTDKGDVPEGYKVSRKEKRNFPLILESPSPNQTSLYFCASSLLGGDEKLFFGSGTQLSVL.

The V gene is TRBV6-1, the J gene TRBJ2-5; D is perhaps TRBD2 (6 bases). Germline CDR1 and CDR2: MNHNS and SASEGT. The CDR3 totals 15 residues. V was cut by 4 bases and J by 1 base, with 13 bases left in between. The CDR3 coding sequence is TGTGCCAGCAGTGGGCACGGAGGGAGCCAAGAGACCCAGTACTTC. Amino acid sequence: CASSGHGGSQETQYF.

The chain carries TRBV2 and TRBJ2-1; TRBD2 matches at 10 bases. The CDR3 is 16 residues long. The germline V gene has CDR1 SNHLY and CDR2 FYNNEI. The CDR3 here is CVSQGGGLATLNEQFF. CDR3 bases: TGTGTCAGTCAAGGGGGGGGACTAGCGACTCTGAATGAGCAGTTCTTC.

This clonotype was picked up a small number of times. This chain connects TRBV5-6 to TRBJ1-2, with a possible D match to TRBD1 (5 bases). The V end was cut by 5 bases, the J end by 9 bases, with 17 bases between. CDR1 SGHDT and CDR2 YYEEEE come from the germline V gene. The CDR3 spans 13 residues. The CDR3 region is CASSRGRSWSYTF. CDR3 coding DNA: TGTGCCAGCAGTAGGGGCCGGAGTTGGAGCTACACCTTC.

The gene calls are TRBV4-1 and TRBJ1-2, with D maybe TRBD1 (5 bases). V was shortened by 0 bases and J by 5 bases, with 16 bases between the two germline ends. The V gene's germline CDR1 is MGHRA and CDR2 YSYEKL. This CDR3 has 16 residues. The CDR3 here is CASSQEGEGSLYGYTF. The DNA for the CDR3 is TGCGCCAGCAGCCAAGAGGGGGAAGGAAGTCTTTATGGCTACACCTTC.

On this clonotype: A read error may produce the germline difference seen at one junction end. The chain has TRBV20-1 and TRBJ2-5, with 10 bases fitting TRBD1. The CDR3 is made up of 14 amino acids. From germline, CDR1 is DFQATT and CDR2 SNEGSKA (reference sequence). The CDR3 sequence: CSASPGQGREAQYF. The DNA for the CDR3 is TGCAGTGCTAGCCCGGGACAGGGGCGAGAGGCCCAGTACTTC.

In its sample, this clonotype was seen many times. The chain is built from TRBV29-1 and TRBJ2-5, with D possibly TRBD2 on 6 matching bases. CDR1 is SQVTM, CDR2 ANQGSEA, per germline. The CDR3 length is 12 residues. V shed 7 bases and J shed 1 base, with 10 bases lying between them. CDR3 in amino acids: CSAQGGQETQYF. The DNA of the CDR3 is TGCAGCGCTCAGGGAGGCCAAGAGACCCAGTACTTC. Full variable domain (remainder filled in from reference TRBV29-1 and TRBJ2-5): SAVISQKPSRDICQRGTSLTIQCQVDSQVTMMFWYRQQPGQSLTLIATANQGSEATYESGFVIDKFPISRPNLTFSTLTVSNMSPEDSSIYLCSAQGGQETQYFGPGTRLLVL.

The V and J genes are TRBV4-1 and TRBJ2-5; D perhaps matches TRBD2 (6 bases). Germline V gene data show CDR1 as MGHRA and CDR2 as YSYEKL. The germline V and J ends were trimmed by 0 bases and 2 bases, with 16 bases remaining between them. This CDR3 spans 17 amino acids. The CDR3 reads CASSQEVGTVLQETQYF. The CDR3 bases are TGCGCCAGCAGCCAAGAGGTAGGGACTGTACTACAAGAGACCCAGTACTTC.

The chain employs TRBV7-2 and TRBJ1-1; D is possibly TRBD1 (6 bases). This CDR3 has 16 amino acids. Germline V gene lookup returns CDR1 SGHTA and CDR2 FQGNSA. The V gene lost 3 bases and the J gene lost 5 bases, with 19 bases spanning the gap. The CDR3 here is CASSFMGGALGTEAFF. The CDR3 DNA is TGTGCCAGCAGCTTTATGGGGGGCGCGTTAGGTACTGAAGCTTTCTTT.

The gene calls are TRBV12-3 or TRBV12-4 and TRBJ1-1; tentative D call: TRBD1 (5 bases). Between the trimmed V and J ends, which lost 6 bases and 4 bases, there was a span of 12 bases. This CDR3 has 13 residues. The CDR3 region has the DNA TGTGCCAGCAGCTCCGACAGAGTCACTGAAGCTTTCTTT. Residues: CASSSDRVTEAFF.

This clonotype was seen only a few times. The V call is TRBV12-3 or TRBV12-4, the J call TRBJ2-7; a possible D gene is TRBD1 (6 bases). Trimming cost V 8 bases and J 4 bases, with 15 bases left between them. The CDR3 has 13 amino acids. The CDR3 DNA follows: TGTGCCAGCGCCCAGGGGAGTCGATACGAGCAGTACTTC. It specifies CASAQGSRYEQYF.

This clonotype turned up a few times. This chain uses TRBV28 with TRBJ2-1; D is unclear. Germline lookup yields CDR1 MDHEN and CDR2 SYDVKM. Trimming took 3 bases from V and 4 from J, leaving 16 bases between them. The CDR3 runs to 16 residues. CDR3 DNA sequence: TGTGCCAGCAGTTTTTACCTCGCAGAAATATACAATGAGCAGTTCTTC. This translates into CASSFYLAEIYNEQFF.

The chain recombines TRBV11-2 with TRBJ2-1; TRBD2 agrees at 9 bases. Germline V gene sequence: CDR1 SGHAT, CDR2 FQNNGV. The V segment lost 7 bases and the J segment 13 bases; nucleotides outside the gene matches: 17. There are 15 residues in the CDR3. The CDR3 coding sequence is TGTGCCAGCACCCTGACTAGCGGAGGGGGAGGTGAACAGTTCTTC. This codes for CASTLTSGGGGEQFF.

This clonotype was seen a few times. The rearrangement uses TRBV4-1 and TRBJ2-1; TRBD2 agrees at 12 bases. Trimming at V came to 3 bases and at J to 5 bases, leaving 14 bases not matched to a gene. The CDR3 totals 19 residues. Looked up from germline, CDR1 is MGHRA and CDR2 is YSYEKL. The CDR3 coding sequence is TGCGCCAGCAGCCATCCTCGACACGGACTAGCGGGGTCCCACAATGAGCAGTTCTTC. Protein: CASSHPRHGLAGSHNEQFF.

The chain carries TRBV18 and TRBJ2-5, with a weak D call TRBD1 (6 bases). The length of the CDR3 is 14 residues. Germline values: CDR1 KGHSH, CDR2 LQKENI. Trimming stripped 2 bases from V and 3 bases from J, with 10 bases between. CDR3 loop: CASSPGQRKETQYF. The DNA for the CDR3 is TGTGCCAGCTCACCAGGACAGAGAAAAGAGACCCAGTACTTC.

V and J are TRBV30 and TRBJ2-7; maybe TRBD2 (6 bases). Trimming pared 4 bases from V and 3 bases from J, leaving 7 bases between. This CDR3 has 11 amino acids. Germline V lookup: CDR1 GTSNPN, CDR2 SVGIG (reference sequence). The CDR3 region is CAWIGSYEQYF. DNA for the CDR3: TGTGCCTGGATCGGGAGCTACGAGCAGTACTTC.

At least ten counts were recorded for this clonotype. The gene calls are TRBV20-1 and TRBJ2-7; 7 bases agree with TRBD1. Looked up from germline, CDR1 is DFQATT and CDR2 is SNEGSKA (reference sequence). Losses at the gene ends were 1 base for V and 0 bases for J; bases not matched to a gene: 3. The CDR3 contains 14 residues. CDR3 nucleotide sequence: TGCAGTGCTAGAGTTGCAGGGGGCTCCTACGAGCAGTACTTC. It encodes CSARVAGGSYEQYF.

The chain employs TRBV20-1 and TRBJ2-1; TRBD1 agrees at 7 bases. The ends lost 3 bases at V and 3 bases at J; junction bases unmatched: 14. The germline V gene encodes CDR1 DFQATT and CDR2 SNEGSKA (reference sequence). This CDR3 comprises 17 residues. The CDR3 here is CSARPDRVGVFYNEQFF. CDR3 nucleotides: TGCAGTGCTAGGCCCGACAGGGTGGGGGTGTTCTACAATGAGCAGTTCTTC.

The chain employs TRBV20-1 and TRBJ1-1; perhaps TRBD1 as D (5 bases). The CDR3 runs to 12 residues. Germline V gene data show CDR1 as DFQATT and CDR2 as SNEGSKA (reference sequence). CDR3 sequence reads: CSERQMNTEAFF. CDR3 sequence (DNA): TGCAGCGAGAGACAGATGAACACTGAAGCTTTCTTT.

With regard to this clonotype: One junction end does not reproduce the germline sequence, and a read error may be involved. The CDR3 reads CASSLVASGNYGQYF. DNA for the CDR3: TGTGCCAGCAGCTTAGTGGCTAGCGGGAACTACGGGCAGTACTTC. V is TRBV7-8 and J is TRBJ2-7, with 9 bases lining up with TRBD2. This CDR3 has 15 residues. Germline-derived CDR1 and CDR2 are SGHVS and FQNEAQ.

CDR3 amino acids: CSARESTGPGDEQFF. CDR3 bases: TGCAGTGCTAGAGAAAGTACAGGCCCGGGGGATGAGCAGTTCTTC. The chain uses TRBV20-1 and TRBJ2-1; perhaps TRBD2 as D (6 bases). The ends were cut back, 0 bases at V and 8 bases at J, with 17 bases in the middle. The CDR3 has 15 residues. Looked up from germline, CDR1 is DFQATT and CDR2 is SNEGSKA (reference sequence).

J is TRBJ1-4 and V is TRBV20-1; 7 bases line up with TRBD1. The CDR3 sequence is 14 residues long. Trimming cost V 3 bases and J 8 bases; bases outside gene matches: 9. The germline gives CDR1 DFQATT, CDR2 SNEGSKA (reference sequence). The DNA of the CDR3 is TGCAGTGCTAGCCGACAGGGAGTGGGGGAAAAACTGTTTTTT. Its translation is CSASRQGVGEKLFF.

The rearrangement uses TRBV20-1 and TRBJ2-7; 8 bases fit TRBD2. Trimming at V came to 0 bases and at J to 0 bases, leaving 13 bases not matched to a gene. From germline, CDR1 is DFQATT and CDR2 SNEGSKA (reference sequence). This CDR3 has 18 amino acids. This CDR3 is CSARDLKASGRSSYEQYF. The CDR3 coding sequence is TGCAGTGCTAGAGATCTAAAGGCTAGCGGGCGGAGCTCCTACGAGCAGTACTTC.